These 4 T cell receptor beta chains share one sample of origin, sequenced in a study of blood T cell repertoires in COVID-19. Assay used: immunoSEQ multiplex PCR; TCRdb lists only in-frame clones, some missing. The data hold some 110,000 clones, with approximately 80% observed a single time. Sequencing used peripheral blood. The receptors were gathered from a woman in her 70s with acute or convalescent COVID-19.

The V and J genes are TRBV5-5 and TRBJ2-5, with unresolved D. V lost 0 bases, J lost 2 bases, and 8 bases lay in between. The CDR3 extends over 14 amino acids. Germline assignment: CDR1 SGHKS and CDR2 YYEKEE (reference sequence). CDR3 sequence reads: CASSLVADQETQYF. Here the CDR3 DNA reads TGTGCCAGCAGCTTGGTGGCGGATCAAGAGACCCAGTACTTC.

The CDR3 sequence is CAWGGPNTEAFF. Here the CDR3 DNA reads TGTGCCTGGGGGGGGCCGAACACTGAAGCTTTCTTT. The chain recombines TRBV30 with TRBJ1-1, with D possibly being TRBD1 (6 bases). CDR1 and CDR2 from the germline V gene are GTSNPN and SVGIG (reference sequence). The V end lost 5 bases, the J end lost 1 base, and 8 bases lay between the germline ends. The CDR3 contains 12 residues.

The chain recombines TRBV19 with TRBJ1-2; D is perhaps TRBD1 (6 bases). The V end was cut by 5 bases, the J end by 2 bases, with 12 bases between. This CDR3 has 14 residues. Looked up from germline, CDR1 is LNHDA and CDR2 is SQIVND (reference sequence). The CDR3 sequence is CASSPGVANYGYTF. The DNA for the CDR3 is TGTGCCAGTAGTCCAGGGGTTGCCAACTATGGCTACACCTTC.

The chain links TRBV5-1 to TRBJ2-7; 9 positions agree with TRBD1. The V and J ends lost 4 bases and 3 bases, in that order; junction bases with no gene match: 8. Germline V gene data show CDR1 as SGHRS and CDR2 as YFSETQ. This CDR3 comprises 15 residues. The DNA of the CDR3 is TGCGCCAGCAGCCCCCAACCGGGACAGGGCTACGAGCAGTACTTC. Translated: CASSPQPGQGYEQYF.